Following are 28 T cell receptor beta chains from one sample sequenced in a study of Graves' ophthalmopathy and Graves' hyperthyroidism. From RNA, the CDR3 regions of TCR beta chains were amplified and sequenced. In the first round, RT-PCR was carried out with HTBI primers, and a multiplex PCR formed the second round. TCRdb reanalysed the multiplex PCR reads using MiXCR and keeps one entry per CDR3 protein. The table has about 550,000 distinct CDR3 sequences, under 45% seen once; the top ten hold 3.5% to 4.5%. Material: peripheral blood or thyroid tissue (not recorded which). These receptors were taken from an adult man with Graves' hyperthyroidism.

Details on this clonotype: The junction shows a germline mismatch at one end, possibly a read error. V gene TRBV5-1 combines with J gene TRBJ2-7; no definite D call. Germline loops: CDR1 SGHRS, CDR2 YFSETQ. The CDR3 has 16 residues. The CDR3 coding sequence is TGCGCCGGCAGCTTGGAGCGACATAGCAGCTCCTACGAGCAGTACTTC. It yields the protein CAGSLERHSSSYEQYF.

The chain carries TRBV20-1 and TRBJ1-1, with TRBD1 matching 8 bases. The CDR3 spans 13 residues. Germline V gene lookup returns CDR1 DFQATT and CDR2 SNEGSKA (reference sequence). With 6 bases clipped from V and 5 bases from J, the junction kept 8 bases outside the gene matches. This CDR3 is CSAGQGRVTEAFF. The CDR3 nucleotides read TGCAGTGCCGGACAGGGACGGGTGACTGAAGCTTTCTTT.

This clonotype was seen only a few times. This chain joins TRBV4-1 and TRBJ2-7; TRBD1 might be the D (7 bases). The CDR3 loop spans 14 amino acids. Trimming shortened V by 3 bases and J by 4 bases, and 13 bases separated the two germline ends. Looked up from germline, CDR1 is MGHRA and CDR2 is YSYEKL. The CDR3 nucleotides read TGCGCCAGCAGCCAGCAGGGGGGAGAGTACGAGCAGTACTTC. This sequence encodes CASSQQGGEYEQYF.

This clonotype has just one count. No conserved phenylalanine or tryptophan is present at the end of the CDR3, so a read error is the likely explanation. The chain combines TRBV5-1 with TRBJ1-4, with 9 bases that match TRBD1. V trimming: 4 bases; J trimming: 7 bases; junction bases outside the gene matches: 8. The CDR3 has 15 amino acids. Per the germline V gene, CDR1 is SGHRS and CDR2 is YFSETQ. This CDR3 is CASSRTGESGEKLFL. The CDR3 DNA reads TGCGCCAGCAGCCGGACAGGGGAATCTGGTGAAAAACTGTTTCTT.

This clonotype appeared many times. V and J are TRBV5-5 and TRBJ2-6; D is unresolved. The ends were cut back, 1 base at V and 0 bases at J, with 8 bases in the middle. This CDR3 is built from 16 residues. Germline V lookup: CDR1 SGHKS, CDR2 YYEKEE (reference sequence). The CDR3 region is CASSLLPFSGANVLTF. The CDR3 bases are TGTGCCAGCAGCTTGTTACCGTTCTCTGGGGCCAACGTCCTGACTTTC.

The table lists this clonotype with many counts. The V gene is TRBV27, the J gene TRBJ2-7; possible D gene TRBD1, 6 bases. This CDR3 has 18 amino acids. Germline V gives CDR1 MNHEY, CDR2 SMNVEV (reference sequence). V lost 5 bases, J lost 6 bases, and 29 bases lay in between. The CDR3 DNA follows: TGTGCCAGCAGTCGTATACAAGGACAGACTGTCAACCTCGGCGAGCAGTACTTC. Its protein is CASSRIQGQTVNLGEQYF.

The CDR3 here is CAISESQGGFTYEQYF. Written as DNA, the CDR3 is TGTGCCATCAGTGAGTCACAGGGTGGTTTTACCTACGAGCAGTACTTC. J is TRBJ2-7 and V is TRBV10-3; D is perhaps TRBD1 (6 bases). Per the germline V gene, CDR1 is ENHRY and CDR2 is SYGVKD. With 0 bases removed from V and 2 bases from J, the gap between germline ends came to 14 bases. CDR3 length: 16 amino acids.

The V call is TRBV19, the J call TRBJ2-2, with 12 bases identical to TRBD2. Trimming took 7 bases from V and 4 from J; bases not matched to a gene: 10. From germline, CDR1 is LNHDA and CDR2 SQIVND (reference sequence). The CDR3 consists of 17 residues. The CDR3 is CASTTGLAGVFTGELFF. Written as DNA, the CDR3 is TGTGCCAGTACCACGGGACTAGCGGGCGTATTCACCGGGGAGCTGTTTTTT.

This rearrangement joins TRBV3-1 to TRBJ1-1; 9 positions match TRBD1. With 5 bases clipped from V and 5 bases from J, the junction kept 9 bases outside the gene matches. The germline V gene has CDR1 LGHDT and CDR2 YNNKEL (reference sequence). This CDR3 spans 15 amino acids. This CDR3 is CASSAGTGLRTEAFF. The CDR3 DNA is TGTGCCAGCAGCGCCGGGACAGGGCTGAGAACTGAAGCTTTCTTT.

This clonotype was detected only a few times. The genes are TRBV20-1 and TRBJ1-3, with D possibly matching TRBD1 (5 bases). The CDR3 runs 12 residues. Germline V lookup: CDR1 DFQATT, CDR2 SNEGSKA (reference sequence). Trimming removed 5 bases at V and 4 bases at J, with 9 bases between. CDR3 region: CSAPGTGNTIYF. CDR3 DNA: TGCAGTGCTCCCGGGACGGGAAACACCATATATTTT.

The chain's CDR3 is CAWRQGGEAFF. Here the CDR3 DNA reads TGTGCCTGGAGACAGGGTGGTGAAGCTTTCTTT. The genes are TRBV30 and TRBJ1-1; TRBD1 might be the D (6 bases). The CDR3 has 11 amino acids. Germline CDR1 reads GTSNPN; CDR2 reads SVGIG (reference sequence). Trimming took off 3 bases at V and 7 bases at J, with 9 bases between the two ends.

CDR3 sequence: CASSLPTGHTEAFF. The CDR3 nucleotides read TGTGCCAGCAGCTTACCGACAGGGCACACTGAAGCTTTCTTT. The V and J genes are TRBV5-6 and TRBJ1-1; 7 bases map to TRBD1. This CDR3 is built from 14 residues. After removal of 2 bases from V and 3 bases from J, the junction contained 4 bases not matched to a gene. CDR1 SGHDT and CDR2 YYEEEE come from the germline V gene.

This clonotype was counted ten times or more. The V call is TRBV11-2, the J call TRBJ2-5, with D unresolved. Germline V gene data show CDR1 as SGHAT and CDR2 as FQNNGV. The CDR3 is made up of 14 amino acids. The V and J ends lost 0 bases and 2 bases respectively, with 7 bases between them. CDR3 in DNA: TGTGCCAGCAGCTTAGAACAACTTCAAGAGACCCAGTACTTC. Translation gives CASSLEQLQETQYF.

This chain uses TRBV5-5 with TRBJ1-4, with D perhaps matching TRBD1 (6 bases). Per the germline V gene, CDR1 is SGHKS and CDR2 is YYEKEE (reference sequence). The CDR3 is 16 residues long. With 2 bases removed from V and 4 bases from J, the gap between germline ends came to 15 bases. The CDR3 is CASSFQAGDINEKLFF. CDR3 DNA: TGTGCCAGCAGCTTTCAAGCGGGGGACATTAATGAAAAACTGTTTTTT.

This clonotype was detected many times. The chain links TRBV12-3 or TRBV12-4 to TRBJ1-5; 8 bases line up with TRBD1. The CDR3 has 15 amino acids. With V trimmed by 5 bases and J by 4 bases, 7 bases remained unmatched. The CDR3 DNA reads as TGTGCCAGCAGTCGGACAGGGAAAAGGAATCAGCCCCAGCATTTT. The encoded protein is CASSRTGKRNQPQHF.

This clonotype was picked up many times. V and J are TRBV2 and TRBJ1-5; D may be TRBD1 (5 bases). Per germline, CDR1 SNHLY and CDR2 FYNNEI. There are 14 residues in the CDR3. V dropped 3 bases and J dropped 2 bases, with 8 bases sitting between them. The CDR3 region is CASSEGQRNQPQHF. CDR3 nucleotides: TGTGCCAGCAGTGAGGGGCAGCGCAATCAGCCCCAGCATTTT.

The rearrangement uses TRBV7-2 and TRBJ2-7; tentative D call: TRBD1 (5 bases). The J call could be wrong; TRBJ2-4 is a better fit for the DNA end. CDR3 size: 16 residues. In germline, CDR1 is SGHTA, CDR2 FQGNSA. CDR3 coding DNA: TGTGCCAGCAGCTTAGATGGCAGGGAACCAAAAAACATTCAGTACTTC. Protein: CASSLDGREPKNIQYF.

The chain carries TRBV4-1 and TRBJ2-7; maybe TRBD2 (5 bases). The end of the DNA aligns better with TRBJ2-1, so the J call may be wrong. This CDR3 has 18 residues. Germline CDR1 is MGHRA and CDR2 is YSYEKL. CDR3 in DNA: TGCGCCAGCAGCCAAGAGGCGGCCCTAGCATTCCCCTACAATGAGCAGTTCTTC. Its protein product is CASSQEAALAFPYNEQFF.

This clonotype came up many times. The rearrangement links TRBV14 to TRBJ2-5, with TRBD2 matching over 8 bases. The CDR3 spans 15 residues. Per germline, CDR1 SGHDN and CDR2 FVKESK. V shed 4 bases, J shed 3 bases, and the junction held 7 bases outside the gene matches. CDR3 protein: CASSPTGLAEETQYF. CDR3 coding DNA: TGTGCCAGCAGCCCTACCGGACTAGCAGAAGAGACCCAGTACTTC.

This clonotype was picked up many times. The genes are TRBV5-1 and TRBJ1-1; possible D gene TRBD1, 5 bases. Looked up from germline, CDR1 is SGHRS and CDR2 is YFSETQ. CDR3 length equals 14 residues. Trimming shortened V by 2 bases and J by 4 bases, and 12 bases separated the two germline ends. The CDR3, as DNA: TGCGCCAGCAGCTTAGAGATGACAGCCACTGAAGCTTTCTTT. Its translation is CASSLEMTATEAFF.

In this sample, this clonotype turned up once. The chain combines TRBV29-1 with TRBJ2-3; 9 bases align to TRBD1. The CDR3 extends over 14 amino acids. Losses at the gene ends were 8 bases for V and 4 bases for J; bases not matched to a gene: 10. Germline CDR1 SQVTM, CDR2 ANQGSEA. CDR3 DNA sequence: TGCAGCCTAAGGGACAGGGAGGGATCAGATACGCAGTATTTT. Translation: CSLRDREGSDTQYF.

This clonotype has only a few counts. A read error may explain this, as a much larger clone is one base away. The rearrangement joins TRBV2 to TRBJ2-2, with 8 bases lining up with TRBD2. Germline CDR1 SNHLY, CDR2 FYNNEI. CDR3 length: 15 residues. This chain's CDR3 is CAGSAGTRGTGELFF. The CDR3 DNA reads TGTGCCGGCAGTGCAGGGACTAGGGGCACCGGGGAGCTGTTTTTT.

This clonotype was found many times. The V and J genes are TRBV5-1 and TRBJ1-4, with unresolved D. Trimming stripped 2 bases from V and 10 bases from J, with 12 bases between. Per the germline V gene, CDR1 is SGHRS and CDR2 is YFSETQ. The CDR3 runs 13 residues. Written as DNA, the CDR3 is TGCGCCAGCAGCTTAGACCCACCAAGAAAACTGTTTTTT. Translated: CASSLDPPRKLFF.

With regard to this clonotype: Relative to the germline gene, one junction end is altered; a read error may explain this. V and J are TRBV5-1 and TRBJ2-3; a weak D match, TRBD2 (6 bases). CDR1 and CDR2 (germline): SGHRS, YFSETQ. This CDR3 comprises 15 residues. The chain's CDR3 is CASSLRYGSTDTRYF. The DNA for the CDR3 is TGCGCCAGCAGCTTGAGATACGGGAGCACAGATACGCGGTATTTT.

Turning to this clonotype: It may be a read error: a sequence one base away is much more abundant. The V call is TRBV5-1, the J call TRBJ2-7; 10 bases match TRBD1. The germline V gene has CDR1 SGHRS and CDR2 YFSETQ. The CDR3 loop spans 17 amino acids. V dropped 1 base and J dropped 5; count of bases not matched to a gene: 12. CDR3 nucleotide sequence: TGCGCCAGCAGCTTGACAGGCGCCGGGACAGGGGTCCACGAGCAGTACTTC. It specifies CASSLTGAGTGVHEQYF.

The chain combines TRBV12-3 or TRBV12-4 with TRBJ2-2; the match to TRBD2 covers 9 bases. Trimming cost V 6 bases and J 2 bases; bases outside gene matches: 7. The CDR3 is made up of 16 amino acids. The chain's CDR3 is CASSSGTSSNTGELFF. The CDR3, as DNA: TGTGCCAGCAGCTCCGGGACTAGCTCCAACACCGGGGAGCTGTTTTTT.

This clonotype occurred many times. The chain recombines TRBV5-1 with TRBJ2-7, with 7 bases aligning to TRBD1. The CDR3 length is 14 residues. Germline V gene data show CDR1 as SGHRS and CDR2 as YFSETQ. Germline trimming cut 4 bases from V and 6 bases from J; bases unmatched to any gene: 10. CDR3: CASSRQGGISEQYF. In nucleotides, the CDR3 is TGCGCCAGCAGCCGACAGGGTGGGATCTCCGAGCAGTACTTC.

This CDR3 reads CASSIIENYGYTF. CDR3 nucleotides: TGTGCCAGTAGTATTATAGAAAACTATGGCTACACCTTC. This chain joins TRBV19 and TRBJ1-2, with D hard to call. V was shortened by 3 bases and J by 2 bases, with 7 bases between the two germline ends. This CDR3 region has 13 residues. Germline V gene data show CDR1 as LNHDA and CDR2 as SQIVND (reference sequence).